This TCR beta chain is from a study of T cell responses to AZD1222 COVID-19 vaccine. Findings and caveats of the study: Baseline testing showed seropositivity in only a handful of AZD1222 recipients. A mostly white British donor set with more females was recruited, and clonal diversity was possibly underestimated.

As for this clone: Its antigen is undetermined.

Sequencing was performed with immunoSEQ multiplex PCR; in TCRdb, only in-frame clones are kept and a portion is missing. The sample consists of more than 95,000 clones, 86% of them appearing once. Trimming removed 5 bases from V and 5 bases from J; junction bases left unmatched: 7. CDR3 length: 15 residues. Per the germline V gene, CDR1 is MNHEY and CDR2 is SVGAGI. The TCR was taken from an adult who received the MenACWY meningococcal vaccine as a control. The specimen comprised peripheral blood, sampled 28 days after the second dose of the MenACWY control vaccine. The V call is TRBV6-5, the J call TRBJ2-2, with 8 positions matching TRBD1. The DNA for the CDR3 is TGTGCCAGCAGTCATGACAGGGGACAAACCGGGGAGCTGTTTTTT. Its translation is CASSHDRGQTGELFF.